The text below deals with one TCR beta chain. Its antigen is not yet known. No much larger clone is present one base from it, and per-base qualities are unavailable. What this sample's time point label stands for: peripheral blood 6 weeks after treatment start. The cohort comprised roughly 30 patients with locally advanced or metastatic urothelial carcinoma treated at Memorial Sloan Kettering on a trial protocol. Peripheral blood mononuclear cells were collected pretreatment and during treatment, at between 1 and 8 total time points per patient. The Qiagen DNeasy Blood extraction kit was used to purify genomic DNA from total PBMCs and tumor samples. PBMCs were collected pretreatment and during treatment and were isolated and stored as previously described. This sample was included in a study of PD-L1 blockade in urothelial cancer (TCRdb year 2017). Concerning the study at large: Every patient began therapy at some point between 2013 and 2015 and was given atezolizumab 1,200 mg intravenously every 3 weeks. Blood samples were analyzed 3 weeks after the start of treatment (second dose) and 6 weeks after the start of treatment. Pretreatment blood TCR-seq was available for about 27 patients, at least one posttreatment blood collection was obtained for 25 or so patients, and tumor TCR-seq was available for 25 or so patients. Durable clinical benefit was achieved by nine patients but not by the remaining 20. Progression-free survival longer than 6 months counted as durable clinical benefit, and TCR features were additionally tested against both progression-free and overall survival. The study was an exploratory multi-omic analysis of somatic, immune and clinical correlates of response to PD-L1 blockade with atezolizumab in urothelial cancer. Blood samples gave a median of about 130,000 T cells and tens of thousands of unique TCRs, with a median clonality of around 0.074. An ECOG performance status of 0 or 1 was recorded for the patients, and 0 to 3 prior chemotherapy regimens had been received by the patients. About 85% of the roughly 29 patients were males with bladder-origin urothelial cancer, and 18 of 29 reported a prior smoking history. In the same patients, whole exome sequencing and RNA sequencing of pretreatment tumors were performed in addition to TCR sequencing. Pretreatment tumor samples and matched peripheral blood, collected serially before and after atezolizumab treatment, underwent TCR sequencing. Study-wide conclusions, independent of this receptor: Patients with durable benefit showed greater expansion of tumor-associated TCR clones in peripheral blood 3 weeks after starting treatment (n ≈ 23, p = 0.022). Small sample size (n ≈ 29) and many exploratory analyses mean the results are intended to be hypothesis-generating. A pretreatment peripheral blood TCR clonality below the median was linked to improved progression-free and overall survival.

Each PCR received spiked-in synthetic TCR analog templates so that absolute template abundance could be estimated from read counts. The immunoSEQ assay was used to amplify TCRbeta CDR3 regions from genomic DNA with bias-controlled V and J gene primers. Sequencing of rearranged TCRbeta segments was done at approximately 20X coverage. The authors' pipeline ran thus. Sequencing errors were corrected by clustering and CDR3s were annotated against IMGT to assign V, D and J genes. Only productive TCRbeta rearrangements were used in downstream analyses, excluding out-of-frame or stop-codon sequences. Clonality was calculated as one minus the Shannon entropy normalized by the log of the number of unique productive sequences. Fisher's exact test with Benjamini-Hochberg correction, at a threshold of adjusted p below 0.01, was used to find clones that differed between time points or between blood and tumor. As stored in TCRdb, this immuneACCESS dataset retains in-frame rearrangements with V and J assigned. A fraction of the clones does not appear; measured against another copy, unresolved V genes explain less than half of the discrepancy, and the remainder lacks a known reason. The V and J calls and the clone size are those of that table, but D and trimming were determined from the DNA. The sample table records around 49,000 clones; roughly 91% of these occur just once. The top ten clones comprise around 2.5% of the sample.

From the cysteine through the phenylalanine, the CDR3 covers 16 amino acids. Of all the DNA, just the CDR3 is kept, 48 bases in frame from base 1. From a lookup of the germline V gene, CDR1 and CDR2 are SGHDT and YYEEEE. V is shortened by 7 bases, J by 7 bases, and the region joining them spans 24 bases. The sequence derives from a man aged 55 to 70 with urothelial cancer. The sequence links TRBV5-6 to TRBJ1-5; the D gene is perhaps TRBD1, on 6 matching bases. The source material was PBMCs, sampled around atezolizumab (anti-PD-L1) treatment. This receptor has the CDR3 CASGFRGTGTGQPQHF. The DNA is as follows: TGTGCCAGCGGATTTAGGGGGACGGGGACGGGACAGCCCCAGCATTTT.